This TCR beta chain was profiled in a study of blood T cell repertoires in COVID-19. Study context: Both acute and convalescent COVID-19 samples were obtained from the United States, Italy and Spain. T cells, B-cell-depleted T cells, or PBMCs provided the cDNA or gDNA that served as material.

Enrolment of Seattle patients took place during active infection, and they were followed longitudinally. The CDR3 contains 12 residues. Germline lookup yields CDR1 MDHEN and CDR2 SYDVKM. V lost 6 bases, J lost 4 bases, and 7 bases lay in between. Per the study methods: The authors estimated nucleated cell counts from reference gene primer amplification. TCRdb's table, derived via immunoSEQ multiplex PCR, lists solely in-frame clones and lacks some. The DNA gave D and trimming, while V, J and clone size come from that table. This sample has about 38,000 clones, with just under 75% found just once. The sequencing sample was made of peripheral blood. The chain combines TRBV28 with TRBJ2-1; no clear D. This TCR was recovered from a man between 65 and 80 years old with COVID-19, enrolled during active disease. The CDR3 DNA is TGTGCCAGCAGCAAAGCTTACAATGAGCAGTTCTTC. As protein: CASSKAYNEQFF.